Listed below are T cell receptor beta chains from one sample, sequenced in a study of long-term antiretroviral therapy in people with HIV. Clones were read by immunoSEQ multiplex PCR, and TCRdb kept only the in-frame ones, dropping some. Here the sample spans about 30,000 clones, around 95% being singletons. Here the sequenced sample was unsorted PBMCs, taken 5.3 years after starting antiretroviral therapy. The receptors here all came from a young man with HIV. The CDR3 runs from the conserved cysteine through the conserved F or W.

>TRBJ2-4|TRBV4-1
CASSQVLGEGRKNIQYF
>TRBJ2-7|TRBV5-1
CASSLERGSRSYEQYF
>TRBJ1-5|TRBV6-6
CASIIGGGGQPQHF
>TRBJ1-4|TRBV7-9
CASSPRGGNEKLFF
>TRBJ2-2|TRBV5-1
CASSSGPTGELFF
>TRBJ2-1|TRBV29-1
CSVDTGPNEQFF
>TRBJ1-4|TRBV10-3
CAISESGGPGEKLFF
>TRBJ2-6|TRBV7-9
CASSADRGANVLTF
>TRBJ1-1|TRBV6-5
CASRGGTEAFF
>TRBJ2-7|TRBV6-6
CASSYIGVEQYF
>TRBJ2-1|TRBV5-1
CASKTSDHNEQFF
>TRBJ2-1|TRBV7-3
CASSPQDYYNEQFF
>TRBJ1-1|TRBV19
CASSIISGPGNTEAFF
>TRBJ2-2|TRBV7-9
CASSPIPYSGRAGELFF
>TRBJ1-3|TRBV2
CASRVQALISGNTIYF
>TRBJ2-7|TRBV14
CASSRGQTTSYEQYF
>TRBJ1-2|TRBV7-9
CASSLGELRGYTF
>TRBJ2-5|TRBV29-1
CSVVRDRVQETQYF
>TRBJ2-1|TRBV2
CASSVGLAAYNEQFF
>TRBJ2-1|TRBV19
CASSIAAMGYNEQFF
>TRBJ1-5|TRBV28
CASSYRTGAYSNQPQHF
>TRBJ2-3|TRBV27
CASKPGLAGWGGTDTQYF
>TRBJ2-5|TRBV7-9
CASSPGQLQETQYF
>TRBJ1-5|TRBV6-1
CASSHHRDQPQHF
>TRBJ1-1|TRBV4-1
CASSRPGQGGTEAFF
>TRBJ2-7|TRBV19
CASSIFPGGSYEQYF
>TRBJ1-2|TRBV2
CASSEAGQGDGYTF
>TRBJ1-6|TRBV14
CASSPPWGGLNSPLHF
>TRBJ2-5|TRBV27
CASSLTGLETQYF
>TRBJ1-2|TRBV19
CASSIDRGFGYTF
>TRBJ2-2|TRBV6-4
CASSDSFSTGELFF
>TRBJ1-2|TRBV10-2
CASSEYKDRRGYTF
>TRBJ1-4|TRBV2
CASSRDSGNEKLFF
>TRBJ1-1|TRBV9
CASSVAAGSRTEAFF